The 32 T cell receptor beta chains listed next were all sequenced from one sample in a study of blood T cell repertoires in COVID-19. Libraries were prepared by immunoSEQ multiplex PCR; TCRdb keeps only in-frame clonotypes and omits some of them. The sample carries a few hundred thousand clones, 90% recorded once. Input material: PBMCs or T cells enriched from blood (not recorded which). These receptors all stem from a woman aged 18-29 years with acute COVID-19.

The rearrangement uses TRBV9 and TRBJ1-1, with a tentative D call TRBD1 (6 bases). The V gene lost 0 bases and the J gene lost 3 bases, with 9 bases spanning the gap. Germline loops: CDR1 SGDLS, CDR2 YYNGEE. CDR3 length: 14 residues. CDR3 sequence: CASSVVSGDTEAFF. The CDR3, as DNA: TGTGCCAGCAGCGTAGTTTCAGGGGACACTGAAGCTTTCTTT. The full variable domain, in which reference TRBV9 and TRBJ1-1 provide the parts outside the CDR3, is DSGVTQTPKHLITATGQRVTLRCSPRSGDLSVYWYQQSLDQGLQFLIQYYNGEERAKGNILERFSAQQFPDLHSELNLSSLELGDSALYFCASSVVSGDTEAFFGQGTRLTVV.

CDR3 in amino acids: CASSPSLGGLNEQFF. The CDR3, as DNA: TGTGCCAGCAGCCCCTCCCTGGGAGGTTTGAATGAGCAGTTCTTC. J is TRBJ2-1 and V is TRBV27; tentatively, D is TRBD2 (6 bases). V lost 6 bases to trimming and J lost 7 bases, with 19 bases between them. Germline loops: CDR1 MNHEY, CDR2 SMNVEV (reference sequence). CDR3 length equals 15 residues.

This rearrangement joins TRBV30 to TRBJ2-5; the match to TRBD2 covers 11 bases. The CDR3 spans 18 residues. Germline V gene data show CDR1 as GTSNPN and CDR2 as SVGIG (reference sequence). After removal of 0 bases from V and 2 bases from J, the junction contained 11 bases not matched to a gene. Here the CDR3 reads CAWSVSGRAGGLQETQYF. CDR3 bases: TGTGCCTGGAGTGTTAGCGGGAGGGCAGGAGGGCTTCAAGAGACCCAGTACTTC.

This chain links TRBV27 with TRBJ1-1; possible D gene TRBD1, 6 bases. Germline V gives CDR1 MNHEY, CDR2 SMNVEV (reference sequence). The V gene lost 3 bases and the J gene lost 1 base, with 12 bases spanning the gap. The CDR3 runs 15 residues. In nucleotides, the CDR3 is TGTGCCAGCAGTTTGTCCCCGACAGGGAACACTGAAGCTTTCTTT. Its protein is CASSLSPTGNTEAFF.

V usage is TRBV25-1 and J usage is TRBJ1-1; tentatively, D is TRBD1 (6 bases). Germline values: CDR1 MGHDK, CDR2 SYGVNS. The CDR3 contains 15 residues. V shed 3 bases and J shed 0 bases, with 11 bases lying between them. The CDR3 nucleotides read TGTGCCAGCAGTGATGAGAACAGGGTGAACACTGAAGCTTTCTTT. It specifies CASSDENRVNTEAFF.

The chain carries TRBV27 and TRBJ1-5; maybe TRBD1 (5 bases). The CDR3 has 16 residues. V lost 6 bases and J lost 7, with 22 bases in between. Germline V gives CDR1 MNHEY, CDR2 SMNVEV (reference sequence). The CDR3 protein is CASSKVGQHRGQPQHF. The CDR3 DNA reads as TGTGCCAGCAGCAAAGTCGGGCAGCATAGGGGACAGCCCCAGCATTTT.

This chain joins TRBV11-2 and TRBJ1-2, with TRBD1 matching over 9 bases. Germline CDR1 reads SGHAT; CDR2 reads FQNNGV. V was pared by 4 bases and J by 8 bases, with 14 bases of the junction left unmatched. This CDR3 is built from 16 residues. CDR3 sequence reads: CASSSQLIGQGTGYTF. The CDR3 DNA follows: TGTGCCAGCAGCTCCCAATTAATCGGACAGGGGACAGGCTACACCTTC.

The chain carries TRBV27 and TRBJ1-3, with 7 bases that match TRBD1. In germline, CDR1 is MNHEY, CDR2 SMNVEV (reference sequence). The CDR3 runs 15 residues. The junction had 6 bases not matched to a gene; V was cut back by 5 bases and J by 2 bases. CDR3 region: CASSTYGTAGNTIYF. In nucleotides, the CDR3 is TGTGCCAGCAGTACCTACGGGACAGCTGGAAACACCATATATTTT.

The chain uses TRBV18 and TRBJ2-5, with unresolved D. CDR1 and CDR2 from the germline V gene are KGHSH and LQKENI. Trimming removed 4 bases from V and 5 bases from J, with 11 bases in between. The CDR3 length is 13 residues. The CDR3 coding sequence is TGTGCCAGCTCACTAGTCTTACGGGAGACCCAGTACTTC. This sequence encodes CASSLVLRETQYF.

In its sample, this clone was seen once. This sequence joins TRBV5-6 and TRBJ2-3; a possible D gene is TRBD2 (6 bases). The germline V gene has CDR1 SGHDT and CDR2 YYEEEE. The length of the CDR3 is 14 residues. Between the trimmed V and J ends, which lost 4 bases and 5 bases, there was a span of 14 bases. CDR3: CASSHGREIDTQYF. The CDR3 bases are TGTGCCAGCAGCCACGGGCGGGAAATAGATACGCAGTATTTT.

The V and J genes are TRBV28 and TRBJ2-1; TRBD2 might be the D (6 bases). In germline, CDR1 is MDHEN, CDR2 SYDVKM. V lost 7 bases to trimming and J lost 6 bases, with 19 bases between them. The CDR3 spans 15 residues. This CDR3 reads CASTKGGGTPNEQFF. DNA for the CDR3: TGTGCCAGCACTAAAGGTGGCGGGACCCCCAATGAGCAGTTCTTC. The full variable domain, rest sourced from reference TRBV28 and TRBJ2-1, is DVKVTQSSRYLVKRTGEKVFLECVQDMDHENMFWYRQDPGLGLRLIYFSYDVKMKEKGDIPEGYSVSREKKERFSLILESASTNQTSMYLCASTKGGGTPNEQFFGPGTRLTVL.

This clone was detected only once. The rearrangement joins TRBV20-1 to TRBJ1-2, with a possible D match to TRBD1 (5 bases). The CDR3 loop spans 10 amino acids. V was clipped by 3 bases and J by 8 bases, with 7 bases between them. Germline lookup yields CDR1 DFQATT and CDR2 SNEGSKA (reference sequence). The CDR3 nucleotides read TGCAGTGCTAGGGGGCGAGGCTACACCTTC. Translating gives CSARGRGYTF.

The J gene is TRBJ2-1, the V gene TRBV15, with 11 nucleotides matching TRBD2. The CDR3 totals 16 residues. V was clipped by 8 bases and J by 5 bases; unmatched bases: 11. Germline values: CDR1 LNHNV, CDR2 YYDKDF (reference sequence). The CDR3 is CATLAGGGWANNEQFF. The CDR3 coding sequence is TGTGCCACCTTAGCGGGAGGGGGTTGGGCGAACAATGAGCAGTTCTTC.

V is TRBV2 and J is TRBJ2-2; 7 nucleotides line up with TRBD2. Germline CDR1 reads SNHLY; CDR2 reads FYNNEI. This CDR3 region has 14 residues. The V segment lost 6 bases and the J segment 4 bases; nucleotides outside the gene matches: 5. CDR3 amino acids: CASREGGVTGELFF. CDR3 nucleotides: TGTGCCAGCAGAGAGGGAGGGGTCACCGGGGAGCTGTTTTTT. The full variable domain, rest sourced from reference TRBV2 and TRBJ2-2, is EPEVTQTPSHQVTQMGQEVILRCVPISNHLYFYWYRQILGQKVEFLVSFYNNEISEKSEIFDDQFSVERPDGSNFTLKIRSTKLEDSAMYFCASREGGVTGELFFGEGSRLTVL.

This chain uses TRBV28 with TRBJ2-7, with TRBD2 matching 13 bases. Trimming took 0 bases from V and 5 from J; bases not matched to a gene: 1. CDR1 is MDHEN and CDR2 is SYDVKM in the germline V gene. The CDR3 consists of 15 residues. The CDR3 DNA reads TGTGCCAGCAGTTTATGGGGGACTAGCGGGGACGAGCAGTACTTC. It translates to CASSLWGTSGDEQYF.

The table lists this clone with a count of one. The V gene is TRBV11-2, the J gene TRBJ2-1, with unresolved D. V lost 5 bases and J lost 6, with 11 bases in between. The CDR3 has 13 amino acids. In germline, CDR1 is SGHAT, CDR2 FQNNGV. CDR3 DNA: TGTGCCAGCAGCGGGCTCACTGGCAATGAGCAGTTCTTC. Protein product: CASSGLTGNEQFF.

This chain links TRBV29-1 with TRBJ2-5, with 8 bases lining up with TRBD2. CDR1 is SQVTM, CDR2 ANQGSEA, per germline. V gave up 4 bases and J gave up 0 bases; unmatched junction bases: 4. The CDR3 contains 14 residues. The chain's CDR3 is CSVAGGGYQETQYF. The CDR3 nucleotides are TGCAGCGTTGCGGGGGGGGGTTACCAAGAGACCCAGTACTTC.

In nucleotides, the CDR3 is TGTGCCAGCAGTTGGGCGGGGGCAGCGGCGTACAATGAGCAGTTCTTC. This codes for CASSWAGAAAYNEQFF. J is TRBJ2-1 and V is TRBV5-4, with D perhaps TRBD2 (7 bases). Per germline, CDR1 SGHNT and CDR2 YYREEE (reference sequence). V was trimmed by 5 bases and J by 4 bases, leaving 19 bases between them. The CDR3 extends over 16 amino acids.

CDR3 nucleotides: TGTGCCAGCGGTAGGCGGGCTAAACCCTACGAGCAGTACTTC. The encoded protein is CASGRRAKPYEQYF. V and J are TRBV7-2 and TRBJ2-7, with TRBD2 as a possible D gene (5 bases). Looked up from germline, CDR1 is SGHTA and CDR2 is FQGNSA. The germline V and J ends were trimmed by 8 bases and 2 bases, with 16 bases remaining between them. The CDR3 has 14 amino acids.

In nucleotides, the CDR3 is TGTGCCAGCTCACCAGGAGATCAGCCCCAGCATTTT. Its translation is CASSPGDQPQHF. This sequence joins TRBV18 and TRBJ1-5; D is uncertain. The V gene lost 2 bases and the J gene lost 5 bases, with 4 bases spanning the gap. The CDR3 runs to 12 residues. Germline V gene sequence: CDR1 KGHSH, CDR2 LQKENI.

This chain uses TRBV19 with TRBJ2-3, with D unresolved. V lost 3 bases, J lost 1 base, and 11 bases lay in between. This CDR3 comprises 15 residues. Germline lookup yields CDR1 LNHDA and CDR2 SQIVND (reference sequence). CDR3: CASSIRRGGTDTQYF. DNA of the CDR3: TGTGCCAGTAGTATTAGGCGAGGAGGCACAGATACGCAGTATTTT.

The J gene is TRBJ1-3, the V gene TRBV7-2; D not certain. Germline V lookup: CDR1 SGHTA, CDR2 FQGNSA. Deletions cut 3 bases from V and 0 bases from J, with 9 bases between. The CDR3 is 15 residues long. In nucleotides, the CDR3 is TGTGCCAGCAGCTTTGGCATATCCTCTGGAAACACCATATATTTT. Translated: CASSFGISSGNTIYF.

This clone is a singleton in its sample. J is TRBJ2-7 and V is TRBV19; D possibly corresponds to TRBD2 (6 bases). Germline-derived CDR1 and CDR2 are LNHDA and SQIVND (reference sequence). V lost 6 bases, J lost 6 bases, and 9 bases lay in between. This CDR3 is 11 amino acids long. The CDR3: CASSRGSEQYF. The CDR3 region has the DNA TGTGCCAGTAGCCGGGGGAGCGAGCAGTACTTC.

This clone was observed once. The J gene is TRBJ1-1, the V gene TRBV29-1; 7 bases line up with TRBD1. J was trimmed by 4 bases and V by 6 bases; bases with no gene match: 8. CDR1 SQVTM and CDR2 ANQGSEA come from the germline V gene. The CDR3 is 13 residues long. In nucleotides, the CDR3 is TGCAGCGTCGGGGACAGCCTAAGCACTGAAGCTTTCTTT. It encodes CSVGDSLSTEAFF.

The V and J genes are TRBV19 and TRBJ1-4, with TRBD1 as a possible D gene (6 bases). Trimming removed 3 bases from V and 4 bases from J, with 12 bases in between. Germline loops: CDR1 LNHDA, CDR2 SQIVND (reference sequence). The CDR3 spans 15 residues. This CDR3 is CASSMMWTVNEKLFF. CDR3 bases: TGTGCCAGTAGTATGATGTGGACAGTTAATGAAAAACTGTTTTTT.

This clone was picked up many times. The J gene is TRBJ2-1, the V gene TRBV7-2, with TRBD2 as a possible D gene (6 bases). The germline V and J ends were trimmed by 1 base and 1 base, with 11 bases remaining between them. The germline gives CDR1 SGHTA, CDR2 FQGNSA. The CDR3 is 16 residues long. The CDR3: CASSLDRDFSYNEQFF. The CDR3 nucleotides are TGTGCCAGCAGCTTAGATAGGGACTTTTCCTACAATGAGCAGTTCTTC.

This clone came up once. The chain combines TRBV30 with TRBJ1-6, with a weak D call TRBD1 (6 bases). CDR1 GTSNPN and CDR2 SVGIG come from the germline V gene (reference sequence). This CDR3 has 15 residues. Trimming pared 2 bases from V and 3 bases from J, leaving 11 bases between. CDR3 in DNA: TGTGCCTGGAGTTCGGGGGGCCTCTATAATTCACCCCTCCACTTT. Its translation: CAWSSGGLYNSPLHF.

The gene calls are TRBV16 and TRBJ2-6, with a tentative D call TRBD1 (5 bases). Deletions cut 2 bases from V and 1 base from J, with 6 bases between. Germline assignment: CDR1 KGHSY and CDR2 FQNENV. The CDR3 has 15 amino acids. The CDR3 nucleotides read TGTGCCAGCAGCCAACAGGGATCTGGGGCCAACGTCCTGACTTTC. This gives the protein CASSQQGSGANVLTF.

This chain links TRBV4-2 with TRBJ2-7, with TRBD1 as a possible D gene (6 bases). The CDR3 has 15 amino acids. Germline V gene data show CDR1 as LGHNA and CDR2 as YNFKEQ. V was trimmed by 0 bases and J by 0 bases, leaving 9 bases between them. The DNA for the CDR3 is TGTGCCAGCAGCCAAGAAATACAGGGCTCCTACGAGCAGTACTTC. Its translation is CASSQEIQGSYEQYF.

The chain recombines TRBV4-3 with TRBJ2-7; tentative D call: TRBD2 (6 bases). This CDR3 contains 15 residues. V shed 1 base and J shed 7 bases, with 17 bases lying between them. The germline V gene encodes CDR1 LGHNA and CDR2 YSLEER. The CDR3 is CASSQVWQGGREQYF. DNA for the CDR3: TGCGCCAGCAGCCAAGTCTGGCAGGGAGGCCGGGAGCAGTACTTC.

This sequence joins TRBV9 and TRBJ2-3, with 9 bases matching TRBD2. V dropped 6 bases and J dropped 6; count of bases not matched to a gene: 11. The CDR3 length is 15 residues. The germline V gene has CDR1 SGDLS and CDR2 YYNGEE. CDR3 loop: CASNLGASGIDTQYF. CDR3 bases: TGTGCCAGCAACCTGGGGGCTAGCGGGATTGATACGCAGTATTTT.

The CDR3 loop is CASRDRGPRRYTQYF. CDR3 DNA: TGTGCCAGTAGGGACAGGGGGCCTCGCAGATATACGCAGTATTTT. The V call is TRBV19, the J call TRBJ2-3; the match to TRBD1 covers 11 bases. Unmatched junction bases numbered 9, after V lost 6 bases and J lost 7 bases. This CDR3 is built from 15 residues. Per germline, CDR1 LNHDA and CDR2 SQIVND (reference sequence). Drawing the rest from reference TRBV19 and TRBJ2-3, the complete variable domain is DGGITQSPKYLFRKEGQNVTLSCEQNLNHDAMYWYRQDPGQGLRLIYYSQIVNDFQKGDIAEGYSVSREKKESFPLTVTSAQKNPTAFYLCASRDRGPRRYTQYFGPGTRLTVL.